This TCR beta chain stems from a study of blood T cell repertoires in COVID-19. Study at large: COVID-19 samples from acute and convalescent phases originated in the United States, Italy and Spain.

The germline V gene encodes CDR1 KGHDR and CDR2 SFDVKD. Trimming took off 2 bases at V and 3 bases at J, with 24 bases between the two ends. The CDR3 loop spans 19 amino acids. Assay: immunoSEQ multiplex PCR; the TCRdb copy retains only in-frame clones and omits some. Among about 250,000 clones listed, about nine tenths were seen once. The rearrangement links TRBV24-1 to TRBJ1-2; D is possibly TRBD1 (6 bases). The receptor comes from a woman in her 30s with active or convalescent COVID-19. Material: peripheral blood. The CDR3 coding sequence is TGTGCCACCAGTGATTCCGGGACATCTAACTGGGGGTACGACTATGGCTACACCTTC. This sequence encodes CATSDSGTSNWGYDYGYTF.